The 10 T cell receptor beta chains below come from one sample, sequenced in a study of preoperative IRX-2 immunotherapy in early breast cancer. Treatment noted: preoperative locoregional IRX-2 cytokine immunotherapy. Libraries were prepared by immunoSEQ multiplex PCR; TCRdb keeps only in-frame clonotypes and omits some of them. The repertoire consists of tens of thousands of clones, with around 89% occurring once and the leading ten covering around 8.9%. This material was obtained from a patient treated with IRX-2 immunotherapy. These receptors were obtained from a human donor with breast cancer.

The chain carries TRBV28 and TRBJ2-3; the match to TRBD1 covers 8 bases. Unmatched junction bases numbered 8, after V lost 2 bases and J lost 1 base. The CDR3 length is 17 residues. CDR1 is MDHEN and CDR2 is SYDVKM in the germline V gene. The CDR3 is CASSLTGTGLRTDTQYF. Written as DNA, the CDR3 is TGTGCCAGCAGTTTAACCGGGACAGGACTTCGCACAGATACGCAGTATTTT.

The chain has TRBV10-3 and TRBJ1-6, with D possibly being TRBD1 (5 bases). CDR3 length: 15 amino acids. CDR1 is ENHRY, CDR2 SYGVKD, per germline. The V gene lost 0 bases and the J gene lost 6 bases, with 9 bases spanning the gap. This CDR3 reads CAISESSQGNSPLHF. The CDR3 nucleotides read TGTGCCATCAGTGAGTCGAGTCAGGGTAATTCACCCCTCCACTTT.

V gene TRBV28 combines with J gene TRBJ1-4, with unresolved D. This CDR3 has 14 amino acids. V lost 4 bases, J lost 9 bases, and 15 bases lay in between. Germline-derived CDR1 and CDR2 are MDHEN and SYDVKM. CDR3 residues: CASSSLRTEQKLFF. DNA for the CDR3: TGTGCCAGCAGTTCCCTCCGGACGGAGCAAAAACTGTTTTTT.

CDR3 protein: CASSQSTGGPGSYEQYF. CDR3 nucleotide sequence: TGCGCCAGCAGTCAATCGACGGGGGGGCCGGGCTCCTACGAGCAGTACTTC. V is TRBV23-1 and J is TRBJ2-7, with TRBD2 matching over 8 bases. TRBV23-1 is an ORF, and what it does is uncertain. The V segment lost 0 bases and the J segment 0 bases; nucleotides outside the gene matches: 7. CDR3 size: 17 residues.

This chain uses TRBV28 with TRBJ1-6; no clear D gene. The CDR3 is 13 residues long. The germline gives CDR1 MDHEN, CDR2 SYDVKM. Deletions cut 6 bases from V and 7 bases from J, with 10 bases between. CDR3 DNA sequence: TGTGCCAGCAGAACGCAGCGAAATTCACCCCTCCACTTT. Its translation: CASRTQRNSPLHF.

V is TRBV19 and J is TRBJ1-5; the match to TRBD1 covers 8 bases. Germline CDR1 LNHDA, CDR2 SQIVND (reference sequence). The CDR3 spans 14 residues. J lost 7 bases, V lost 7 bases, and 9 bases had no gene match. The CDR3 sequence: CASTRDRGRQPQHF. The CDR3, as DNA: TGTGCCAGTACTAGAGACAGGGGCAGGCAGCCCCAGCATTTT.

The CDR3 coding sequence is TGTGCCTGGAGTGCCCCCCCCCGACTAGCGGCCACCTACGAGCAGTACTTC. Encoded protein: CAWSAPPRLAATYEQYF. This chain links TRBV30 with TRBJ2-5, with 9 positions matching TRBD2. The J call is uncertain, as TRBJ2-7 better fits the DNA end. The CDR3 runs to 17 residues. Germline CDR1 is GTSNPN and CDR2 is SVGIG (reference sequence).

V usage is TRBV29-1 and J usage is TRBJ2-6; unclear D gene. Trimming stripped 1 base from V and 4 bases from J, with 14 bases between. Germline CDR1 and CDR2: SQVTM and ANQGSEA. This CDR3 contains 16 residues. The CDR3 DNA reads TGCAGCGTTGAAGGTCAAGGTGAGGCCGGGGCCAACGTCCTGACTTTC. It yields the protein CSVEGQGEAGANVLTF.

The J gene is TRBJ2-1, the V gene TRBV29-1; 12 positions match TRBD2. From germline, CDR1 is SQVTM and CDR2 ANQGSEA. V shed 2 bases and J 3 bases; nucleotides not matched to a gene: 11. The CDR3 covers 18 residues. The CDR3 DNA sequence: TGCAGCGTTGAAACCCTGGGACTAGCGGGTTGGGGCTACAATGAGCAGTTCTTC. Encoded protein: CSVETLGLAGWGYNEQFF.

The chain combines TRBV11-3 with TRBJ2-1; 9 positions agree with TRBD2. With 2 bases clipped from V and 6 bases from J, the junction kept 8 bases outside the gene matches. CDR1 and CDR2 from the germline V gene are SGHNT and YENEEA. This CDR3 is 16 amino acids long. CDR3 amino acids: CASSLSGSGRFNEQFF. CDR3 bases: TGTGCCAGCAGCTTATCTGGTAGCGGGAGATTCAATGAGCAGTTCTTC. Full variable domain (outside the CDR3, taken from reference TRBV11-3 and TRBJ2-1): EAGVVQSPRYKIIEKKQPVAFWCNPISGHNTLYWYLQNLGQGPELLIRYENEEAVDDSQLPKDRFSAERLKGVDSTLKIQPAELGDSAVYLCASSLSGSGRFNEQFFGPGTRLTVL.